The rows below give T cell receptor beta chains drawn from one sample of a study of blood T cell repertoires in COVID-19. Produced via immunoSEQ multiplex PCR; TCRdb's table is partial and in-frame only. The profile covers tens of thousands of clones, with approximately 90% appearing a single time and roughly a tenth taken by the ten largest. The sequenced sample was PBMCs or T cells enriched from blood (not recorded which). All receptors derive from a woman aged 40 to 49 who had recovered from COVID-19. Each CDR3 is given with its conserved first and last residue. Fields, in order: V gene, J gene, D gene, clone size, CDR3 protein, CDR3 DNA. A D gene is named only where the DNA matches it firmly. Clone size is shown for a subset of rows, as once, few, many or a class of expanded clone.

>TRBV6-5|TRBJ2-5|TRBD2|-
CASTSSGGAQTQYF
TGTGCCAGCACCTCTAGCGGGGGGGCACAGACCCAGTACTTC
>TRBV7-3|TRBJ2-5|-|-
CASSLNGAQETQYF
TGTGCCAGCAGCTTAAATGGGGCCCAAGAGACCCAGTACTTC
>TRBV20-1|TRBJ1-5|-|-
CSASSVGNQPQHF
TGCAGTGCTAGTAGCGTGGGCAATCAGCCCCAGCATTTT
>TRBV5-4|TRBJ2-7|-|-
CASSGDGGLYEQYF
TGTGCCAGCAGCGGGGACGGGGGGCTCTACGAGCAGTACTTC
>TRBV19|TRBJ2-2|TRBD1|-
CASRRQGLTGELFF
TGTGCCAGTAGGCGACAGGGGTTAACCGGGGAGCTGTTTTTT
>TRBV5-1|TRBJ2-5|-|-
CASSLGVETQYF
TGCGCCAGCAGCTTGGGAGTAGAGACCCAGTACTTC
>TRBV18|TRBJ1-4|-|-
CASSGSPNEKLFF
TGTGCCAGCTCAGGGAGCCCTAATGAAAAACTGTTTTTT
>TRBV7-6|TRBJ2-6|-|-
CATTSGAAGANVLTF
TGTGCCACTACTTCAGGGGCTGCTGGGGCCAACGTCCTGACTTTC
>TRBV13|TRBJ2-5|TRBD2|-
CASSSPTDPTSGGQETQYF
TGTGCCAGCAGCTCCCCGACGGATCCTACTAGCGGGGGACAAGAGACCCAGTACTTC
>TRBV6-5|TRBJ1-1|-|-
CASSYRREGNTEAFF
TGTGCCAGCAGTTACCGTAGGGAGGGTAATACTGAAGCTTTCTTT
>TRBV12-5|TRBJ1-2|TRBD1|-
CASGPGTGGAAGYTF
TGTGCTAGTGGTCCGGGGACAGGGGGCGCGGCGGGCTACACCTTC
>TRBV19|TRBJ1-5|-|-
CASRTTGGGNQPQHF
TGTGCCAGTAGAACGACAGGAGGAGGCAATCAGCCCCAGCATTTT
>TRBV19|TRBJ1-5|TRBD1|-
CASSKTGGEVNQPQHF
TGTGCCAGTAGTAAGACAGGGGGCGAGGTCAATCAGCCCCAGCATTTT
>TRBV7-9|TRBJ2-3|TRBD2|-
CASSDLAGPADTQYF
TGTGCCAGCAGCGATCTAGCGGGGCCCGCAGATACGCAGTATTTT
>TRBV7-2|TRBJ1-6|-|-
CASSLLTRSPLHF
TGTGCCAGCAGCTTACTAACTCGTTCACCCCTCCACTTT
>TRBV9|TRBJ2-5|TRBD2|-
CASSQTGTSVWETQYF
TGTGCCAGCAGCCAAACCGGGACTAGCGTTTGGGAGACCCAGTACTTC
>TRBV6-5|TRBJ2-4|TRBD1|once
CASSLGQGADIQYF
TGTGCCAGCAGTTTGGGACAGGGCGCAGACATTCAGTACTTC
>TRBV23-1|TRBJ2-7|-|-
CASAQYYGTPSYEQYF
TGCGCCAGCGCCCAGTACTACGGGACACCGAGCTACGAGCAGTACTTC
>TRBV18|TRBJ1-1|TRBD1|once
CASSLGQETEAFF
TGTGCCAGTTCACTAGGACAGGAGACTGAAGCTTTCTTT
>TRBV27|TRBJ1-5|-|-
CASSWKNEGNQPQHF
TGTGCCAGCAGTTGGAAAAACGAGGGTAATCAGCCCCAGCATTTT
>TRBV29-1|TRBJ2-3|-|-
CSAAPTSLDTQYF
TGCAGCGCCGCACCGACTAGTTTGGATACGCAGTATTTT
>TRBV11-2|TRBJ2-3|TRBD2|-
CASSLEAGYLDTQYF
TGTGCCAGCAGCTTAGAAGCGGGGTATTTAGATACGCAGTATTTT
>TRBV10-1|TRBJ2-7|-|-
CASSDGGPRSEQYF
TGCGCCAGCAGTGATGGGGGCCCCAGAAGTGAGCAGTACTTC
>TRBV12-5|TRBJ2-2|TRBD2|-
CASGLPTGLAGASNTGELFF
TGTGCTAGTGGTTTGCCCACTGGACTAGCGGGGGCCTCGAACACCGGGGAGCTGTTTTTT
>TRBV11-3|TRBJ1-3|-|-
CASSFTGTGNTIYF
TGTGCCAGCAGCTTTACAGGGACTGGAAACACCATATATTTT
>TRBV5-1|TRBJ2-5|TRBD2|once
CASSPGTSTKETQYF
TGCGCCAGCAGCCCCGGGACTAGCACTAAAGAGACCCAGTACTTC
>TRBV7-9|TRBJ1-2|-|-
CASSFEVPLGYTF
TGTGCCAGCAGCTTCGAGGTCCCCCTTGGCTACACCTTC
>TRBV5-8|TRBJ2-7|TRBD1|few
CASSSGQGSYEQYF
TGTGCCAGCAGCTCCGGACAGGGCTCCTACGAGCAGTACTTC
>TRBV7-2|TRBJ2-7|-|-
CASSFSTYEAYEQYF
TGTGCCAGCAGCTTCTCTACCTATGAGGCGTACGAGCAGTACTTC
>TRBV3-1/TRBV3-2|TRBJ2-3|TRBD2|-
CASSQEPSGGALDTQYF
TGTGCCAGCAGCCAAGAGCCTAGCGGGGGAGCTCTCGATACGCAGTATTTT
>TRBV6-5|TRBJ1-2|TRBD1|-
CASTKDRAAGYTF
TGTGCCAGCACAAAGGACAGGGCGGCTGGCTACACCTTC
>TRBV27|TRBJ1-1|TRBD1|-
CASSYGTGDLNTEAFF
TGTGCCAGCAGCTACGGGACAGGGGACCTGAACACTGAAGCTTTCTTT
>TRBV3-1/TRBV3-2|TRBJ1-3|TRBD1|-
CASSPSLGQGAGNTIYF
TGTGCCAGCAGCCCCTCCCTTGGACAGGGGGCTGGAAACACCATATATTTT
>TRBV27|TRBJ1-2|TRBD1|few
CASSAGTGDYGYTF
TGTGCCAGCAGTGCTGGGACAGGGGACTATGGCTACACCTTC
>TRBV7-9|TRBJ1-1|-|few
CASSAWGAITEAFF
TGTGCCAGCAGCGCGTGGGGCGCCATCACTGAAGCTTTCTTT
>TRBV19|TRBJ1-1|TRBD1|-
CASSPRTGGEAFF
TGTGCCAGTAGTCCAAGGACAGGGGGCGAAGCTTTCTTT
>TRBV7-6|TRBJ1-4|TRBD1|once
CASSLAGTGGTNEKLFF
TGTGCCAGCAGCTTAGCGGGAACAGGGGGAACTAATGAAAAACTGTTTTTT
>TRBV6-5|TRBJ1-2|-|-
CASKEGNYGYTF
TGTGCCAGCAAGGAGGGTAACTATGGCTACACCTTC
>TRBV6-5|TRBJ2-3|-|-
CASSYSIQGGADTQYF
TGTGCCAGCAGTTACTCGATCCAGGGAGGTGCAGATACGCAGTATTTT
>TRBV5-1|TRBJ1-3|TRBD1|-
CASSLDRTGAGNTIYF
TGCGCCAGCAGCTTGGATCGGACAGGGGCTGGAAACACCATATATTTT
>TRBV27|TRBJ1-6|TRBD1|-
CASSYRGSSPLHF
TGTGCCAGCAGTTACAGGGGTAGTTCACCCCTCCACTTT
>TRBV14|TRBJ2-7|TRBD1|-
CASSQLQGSSYEQYF
TGTGCCAGCAGCCAGCTACAGGGGAGCTCCTACGAGCAGTACTTC
>TRBV5-1|TRBJ1-3|TRBD1|-
CASSRGQGASGNTIYF
TGCGCCAGCAGCCGAGGACAGGGGGCATCTGGAAACACCATATATTTT
>TRBV4-1|TRBJ2-7|-|-
CASSPVLRTPGGYEQYF
TGCGCCAGCAGCCCCGTTCTGAGGACTCCAGGAGGTTACGAGCAGTACTTC
>TRBV7-9|TRBJ1-1|-|-
CASLARLAPQRDEAFF
TGTGCCAGCTTAGCCCGCTTGGCTCCTCAACGTGATGAAGCTTTCTTT
>TRBV28|TRBJ1-6|-|-
CASSYHRVLGNSPLHF
TGTGCCAGCAGTTACCACAGGGTGTTGGGTAATTCACCCCTCCACTTT